This T cell receptor (beta chain) was identified during a study of blood T cells in healthy people across ages. Germline loops: CDR1 ENHRY, CDR2 SYGVKD. There are 13 residues in the CDR3. The V end lost 7 bases, the J end lost 2 bases, and 12 bases lay between the germline ends. For the second PCR, which ran for about 7 to 12 cycles, a sample-barcoded 5' primer and a J-beta primer mix were used. TCRdb processed the 5' RACE reads anew with MiXCR; each CDR3 protein has one entry. The repertoire holds 350,000 to 450,000 distinct CDR3 sequences, approximately 51% seen once, with under 65% in the top ten. This clonotype has a handful of counts.

The chain carries TRBV10-3 and TRBJ2-7; D gene ambiguous. The TCR sequence derives from a man aged 60-69 years in good health. The sequencing input was blood. The CDR3 DNA sequence: TGTGCCATCAAGGCTAGTGAGACCTACGAGCAGTACTTC. Translation gives CAIKASETYEQYF.